This T cell receptor (beta chain) was profiled in a study of blood T cell repertoires in COVID-19. Clones were read by immunoSEQ multiplex PCR, and TCRdb kept only the in-frame ones, dropping some. The sample yields nearly 250,000 clones, 82% seen once. Germline V CDR1 and CDR2: SEHNR, FQNEAQ (reference sequence). CDR3 length equals 16 residues. The V gene end was trimmed by 1 base and the J gene end by 1 base; junction bases not matched to a gene: 7. The clonotype comes from a woman of 80 years or more with acute or convalescent COVID-19. Input material: peripheral blood. The chain has TRBV7-9 and TRBJ2-7; 7 positions agree with TRBD2. The CDR3 is CASSLVSPGGSYEQYF. As DNA, the CDR3 is TGTGCCAGCAGCTTAGTGTCTCCGGGGGGATCCTACGAGCAGTACTTC.